Below are 2 T cell receptor beta chains sequenced from a single sample in a study of blood T cell repertoires in COVID-19. Measured with immunoSEQ multiplex PCR; TCRdb has only the in-frame clones, and not every one. The sample holds a few hundred thousand clones; about 82% are singletons and the top ten take about 12%. Source material: peripheral blood. Source of these receptors: a man older than 75 with acute or convalescent COVID-19.

For this clone: Other nucleotide sequences from this sample produce the same CDR3. The rearrangement links TRBV3-1 (or the pseudogene TRBV3-2) to TRBJ1-1, with D possibly matching TRBD1 (6 bases). The CDR3 runs to 12 residues. With 4 bases removed from V and 4 bases from J, the gap between germline ends came to 7 bases. CDR1 is LGHDT and CDR2 is YNNKEL in the germline V gene (reference sequence). The DNA for the CDR3 is TGTGCCAGCAGCCGGGGGCTCACTGAAGCTTTCTTT. Translating it yields CASSRGLTEAFF.

The gene calls are TRBV5-1 and TRBJ2-1; TRBD2 aligns across 11 bases. The CDR3 totals 15 residues. V lost 8 bases, J lost 7 bases, and 11 bases stayed unmatched. Germline-derived CDR1 and CDR2 are SGHRS and YFSETQ. The chain's CDR3 is CASRTSGWGLNEQFF. The CDR3 coding sequence is TGCGCCAGTCGGACTAGCGGGTGGGGCTTAAATGAGCAGTTCTTC.